These T cell receptor beta chains were read from a single sample in a study of blood T cell repertoires in COVID-19. The repertoire was sequenced with immunoSEQ multiplex PCR; TCRdb's copy has only in-frame clones and lacks some. Found here are around 100,000 clones, about 83% of them singletons; the top ten hold more than 9%. The source material was peripheral blood. These receptors all come from a man aged 40-49 years with active or convalescent COVID-19. Both conserved end residues are trimmed from each CDR3. Each record gives: D gene, V gene, CDR3 protein. The D gene is left open where the match is weak.

D: .; V: TRBV5-4; CDR3: ASSLARASYGYT
D: .; V: TRBV9; CDR3: ASSATGPSGNTIY
D: TRBD1; V: TRBV5-1; CDR3: ASSLRQGNTEAF
D: TRBD2; V: TRBV9; CDR3: ASSATSGASSQETQY
D: TRBD1; V: TRBV10-1; CDR3: ASSDPGQGPDTQY
D: TRBD1; V: TRBV6-2/TRBV6-3; CDR3: ASSPAGTGGSAEAF
D: TRBD2; V: TRBV3-1/TRBV3-2; CDR3: ASSQVVAGGPGETQY
D: TRBD2; V: TRBV24-1; CDR3: ATSETRGGIETQY
D: .; V: TRBV3-1/TRBV3-2; CDR3: ASSLTPGDTQY
D: TRBD2; V: TRBV19; CDR3: ASSTGTSTYNEQF
D: .; V: TRBV28; CDR3: ASSLARVGGQETQY
D: .; V: TRBV6-6; CDR3: ASSPSRDGGTQY
D: TRBD1; V: TRBV6-5; CDR3: ASSRDRGKVYEQY
D: .; V: TRBV7-2; CDR3: ASSLGRTAYEQY
D: TRBD1; V: TRBV5-1; CDR3: ASSDKQGSYGYT
D: .; V: TRBV9; CDR3: ASSVTGNPYEQY
D: .; V: TRBV7-2; CDR3: ASSSNRAFADTQY
D: TRBD1; V: TRBV10-2; CDR3: ASTSGQGRNEKLF
D: .; V: TRBV24-1; CDR3: ATNGVVVCGQY
D: TRBD1; V: TRBV6-4; CDR3: ASSDSQGADTQY
D: .; V: TRBV7-3; CDR3: ASSLARGSTDTQY
D: .; V: TRBV7-2; CDR3: ASSLWHGESYNEQF
D: TRBD1; V: TRBV5-6; CDR3: ASSIMTGGGNYGYT
D: .; V: TRBV5-1; CDR3: ASSLGGFAYNEQF
D: .; V: TRBV6-5; CDR3: ASSRLRTDTQY
D: TRBD1; V: TRBV7-2; CDR3: ASRPGQGYSGNTIY
D: TRBD1; V: TRBV6-5; CDR3: ASSRGQVNEKLF
D: TRBD2; V: TRBV12-5; CDR3: ASGSGGAQNEQF
D: .; V: TRBV7-2; CDR3: ASSQDPGGNQPQH
D: .; V: TRBV25-1; CDR3: ATRTGNTEAF
D: .; V: TRBV19; CDR3: ASSPASVTYEQY
D: .; V: TRBV9; CDR3: ASSANGGGLPNTEAF
D: .; V: TRBV12-3/TRBV12-4; CDR3: ASSRGGGEKLF
D: .; V: TRBV19; CDR3: ASSRKWGDVSPQH
D: TRBD1; V: TRBV7-2; CDR3: ASSLVDRGLQPQH
D: .; V: TRBV5-1; CDR3: ASSIKQGNTEAF
D: .; V: TRBV9; CDR3: ASSVGTGGPYEQY